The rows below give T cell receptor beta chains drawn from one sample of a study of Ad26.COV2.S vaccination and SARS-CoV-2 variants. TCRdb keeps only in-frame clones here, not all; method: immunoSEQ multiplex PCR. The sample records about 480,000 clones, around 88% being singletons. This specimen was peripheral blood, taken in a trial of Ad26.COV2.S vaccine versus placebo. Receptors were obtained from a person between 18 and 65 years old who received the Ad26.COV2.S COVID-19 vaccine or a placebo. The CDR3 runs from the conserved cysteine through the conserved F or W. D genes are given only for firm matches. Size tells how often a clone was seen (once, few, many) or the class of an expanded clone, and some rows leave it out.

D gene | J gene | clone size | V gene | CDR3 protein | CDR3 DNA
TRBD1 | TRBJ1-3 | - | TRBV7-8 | CASSLFPGTGFSGNTIYF | TGTGCCAGCAGCCTATTTCCCGGGACAGGGTTTTCAGGAAACACCATATATTTT
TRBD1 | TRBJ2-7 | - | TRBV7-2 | CASSLGSGGNEQYF | TGTGCCAGCAGCTTAGGCTCAGGGGGCAACGAGCAGTACTTC
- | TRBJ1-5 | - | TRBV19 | CASSGFQGLSSSNQPQHF | TGTGCCAGTAGTGGCTTCCAGGGTCTTTCTTCAAGCAATCAGCCCCAGCATTTT
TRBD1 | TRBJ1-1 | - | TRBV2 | CASSTGGSTEAFF | TGTGCCAGCTCGACAGGGGGTTCCACTGAAGCTTTCTTT
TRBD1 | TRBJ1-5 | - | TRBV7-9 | CASSLDNFLGQGLHQPQHF | TGTGCCAGCAGCTTAGATAACTTTTTAGGACAGGGCCTTCATCAGCCCCAGCATTTT
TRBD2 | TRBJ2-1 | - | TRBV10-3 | CAIRSTSGRAYNEQFF | TGTGCCATCAGGTCGACTAGCGGGAGGGCCTACAATGAGCAGTTCTTC
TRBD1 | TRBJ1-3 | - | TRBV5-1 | CASSLGGGFGNTIYF | TGCGCCAGCAGCTTGGGAGGGGGCTTTGGAAACACCATATATTTT
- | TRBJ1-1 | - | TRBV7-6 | CASSPTVISGGTEAFF | TGTGCCAGCAGCCCAACGGTAATAAGTGGCGGCACTGAAGCTTTCTTT
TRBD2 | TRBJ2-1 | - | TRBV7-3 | CASSSNLLADRYNEQFF | TGTGCCAGCAGCTCAAACCTACTAGCGGACAGATACAATGAGCAGTTCTTC
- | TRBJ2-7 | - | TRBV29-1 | CSVGRQREQYF | TGCAGCGTTGGGCGCCAGCGCGAGCAGTACTTC
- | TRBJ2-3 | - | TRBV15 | CATSGGSPTDTQYF | TGTGCCACCAGCGGGGGCAGTCCCACAGATACGCAGTATTTT
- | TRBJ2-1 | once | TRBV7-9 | CASSRGAAYNEQFF | TGTGCCAGCAGCCGAGGGGCAGCGTACAATGAGCAGTTCTTC
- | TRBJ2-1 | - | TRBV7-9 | CASSLAGGQINEQFF | TGTGCCAGCAGCTTAGCGGGGGGACAGATAAATGAGCAGTTCTTC
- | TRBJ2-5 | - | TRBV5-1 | CASSSQANQETQYF | TGCGCCAGCAGCTCACAGGCGAACCAAGAGACCCAGTACTTC
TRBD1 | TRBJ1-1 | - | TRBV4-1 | CASSHIRTGGSWGTEAFF | TGCGCCAGCAGCCATATCAGGACAGGGGGCAGTTGGGGAACTGAAGCTTTCTTT
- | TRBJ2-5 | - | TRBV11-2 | CASSLEGAGETQYF | TGTGCCAGCAGCTTAGAGGGGGCTGGTGAGACCCAGTACTTC
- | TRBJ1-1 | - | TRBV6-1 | CASSENRVGNTEAFF | TGTGCCAGCAGTGAAAACAGGGTAGGGAACACTGAAGCTTTCTTT
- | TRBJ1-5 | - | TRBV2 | CASRQGPSSNQPQHF | TGTGCCAGCAGACAGGGCCCCTCGAGCAATCAGCCCCAGCATTTT
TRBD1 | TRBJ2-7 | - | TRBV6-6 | CASSLGQGGAREQYF | TGTGCCAGCAGCCTTGGACAGGGAGGAGCTAGAGAGCAGTACTTC
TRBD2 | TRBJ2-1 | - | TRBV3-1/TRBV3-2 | CASSAGRAREQFF | TGTGCCAGCAGCGCCGGGAGGGCCCGTGAGCAGTTCTTC
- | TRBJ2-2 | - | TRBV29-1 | CSVQGIQGSTGELFF | TGCAGCGTCCAGGGTATACAGGGTAGCACCGGGGAGCTGTTTTTT
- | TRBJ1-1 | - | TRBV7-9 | CASSSPLDGVWSAFF | TGTGCCAGCAGTAGCCCCCTGGACGGCGTCTGGTCGGCTTTCTTT
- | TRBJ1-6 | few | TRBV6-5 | CASSSRVNSPLHF | TGTGCCAGCAGCTCCAGAGTTAATTCACCCCTCCACTTT
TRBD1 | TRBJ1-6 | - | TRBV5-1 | CASSRGQGGDSPLHF | TGCGCCAGCAGCCGGGGACAGGGAGGTGACTCACCCCTCCACTTT
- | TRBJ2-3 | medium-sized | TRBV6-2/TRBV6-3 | CASSYGLSGADTQYF | TGTGCCAGCAGTTACGGACTGAGTGGCGCAGATACGCAGTATTTT
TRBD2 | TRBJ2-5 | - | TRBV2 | CASSERLAGGETQYF | TGTGCCAGCAGTGAACGACTAGCGGGAGGAGAGACCCAGTACTTC
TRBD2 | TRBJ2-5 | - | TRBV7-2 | CASSASGAYQETQYF | TGTGCCAGCAGCGCTAGCGGGGCTTACCAAGAGACCCAGTACTTC
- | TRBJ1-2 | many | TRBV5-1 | CASSFRPSSYGYTF | TGCGCCAGCAGCTTCCGGCCCAGCAGCTATGGCTACACCTTC
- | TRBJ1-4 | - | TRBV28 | CAARQSGRTNEKLFF | TGTGCCGCCCGGCAATCGGGGCGGACTAATGAAAAACTGTTTTTT
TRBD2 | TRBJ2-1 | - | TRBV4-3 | CASSQDPVLAGEHEQFF | TGCGCCAGCAGCCAAGATCCCGTACTAGCGGGAGAGCATGAGCAGTTCTTC
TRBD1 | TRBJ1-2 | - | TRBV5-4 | CASSPGQGGYGYTF | TGTGCCAGCAGTCCCGGACAGGGTGGCTATGGCTACACCTTC
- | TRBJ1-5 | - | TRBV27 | CASSYGGGSNQPQHF | TGTGCCAGCAGTTATGGGGGCGGGAGCAATCAGCCCCAGCATTTT
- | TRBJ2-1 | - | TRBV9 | CASSERERDNEQFF | TGTGCCAGCAGCGAGCGCGAGCGGGACAATGAGCAGTTCTTC
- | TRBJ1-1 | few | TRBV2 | CASSEALEGLAAFF | TGTGCCAGCAGTGAAGCGCTTGAGGGGTTGGCGGCTTTCTTT
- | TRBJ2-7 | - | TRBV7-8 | CASSPGARGYEQYF | TGTGCCAGCAGCCCAGGGGCCAGGGGCTACGAGCAGTACTTC
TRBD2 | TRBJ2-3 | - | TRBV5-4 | CASSPIQAGVTDTQYF | TGTGCCAGCAGCCCTATCCAAGCGGGAGTAACAGATACGCAGTATTTT
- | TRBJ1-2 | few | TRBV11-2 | CASSLVFGRESRGYTF | TGTGCCAGCAGCTTAGTTTTCGGCAGGGAATCACGCGGCTACACCTTC
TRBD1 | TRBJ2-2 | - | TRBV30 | CAGRDRRDGELFF | TGTGCCGGACGGGACAGGAGGGACGGGGAGCTGTTTTTT
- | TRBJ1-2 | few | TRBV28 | CASSLIQASYGYTF | TGTGCCAGCAGTTTAATCCAGGCCAGCTATGGCTACACCTTC
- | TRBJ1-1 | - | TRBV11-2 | CASSLDINSEAFF | TGTGCCAGCAGCTTAGATATAAACTCTGAAGCTTTCTTT
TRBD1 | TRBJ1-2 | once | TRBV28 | CASSPFRRTGASPDYGYTF | TGTGCCAGCAGCCCTTTTCGTCGGACAGGGGCTTCCCCCGACTATGGCTACACCTTC
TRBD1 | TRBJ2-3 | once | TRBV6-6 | CASRYRGLEDTQYF | TGTGCCAGCAGGTACAGGGGGCTTGAGGATACGCAGTATTTT
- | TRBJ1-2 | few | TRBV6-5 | CASSFLQGGLGYTF | TGTGCCAGCAGCTTCCTCCAGGGAGGTCTGGGCTACACCTTC
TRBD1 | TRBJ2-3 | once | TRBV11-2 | CASSAGQGTDTQYF | TGTGCCAGCAGCGCGGGACAGGGCACAGATACGCAGTATTTT
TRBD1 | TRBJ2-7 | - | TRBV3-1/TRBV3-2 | CASSQFPGGDYEQYF | TGTGCCAGCAGCCAATTTCCAGGGGGTGATTACGAGCAGTACTTC
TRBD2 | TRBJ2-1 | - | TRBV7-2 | CASSLGLAGGISENEQFF | TGTGCCAGCAGCTTAGGACTAGCGGGAGGTATAAGCGAAAATGAGCAGTTCTTC
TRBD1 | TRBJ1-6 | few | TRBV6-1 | CASSDGTGNSPLHF | TGTGCCAGCAGTGATGGGACAGGGAATTCACCCCTCCACTTT
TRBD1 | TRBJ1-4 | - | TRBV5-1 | CASSRTGGARWANEKLFF | TGCGCCAGCAGCAGGACAGGGGGCGCCCGCTGGGCTAATGAAAAACTGTTTTTT
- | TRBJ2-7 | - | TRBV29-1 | CSVGPGSPTYEQYF | TGCAGCGTGGGACCCGGGAGCCCTACCTACGAGCAGTACTTC
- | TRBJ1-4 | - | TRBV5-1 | CASSSKDRGEEKLFF | TGCGCCAGCAGCTCAAAGGACCGGGGAGAGGAAAAACTGTTTTTT
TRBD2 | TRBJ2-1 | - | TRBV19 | CASSPTAAGAYNEQFF | TGTGCCAGTAGCCCAACCGCAGCGGGAGCCTACAATGAGCAGTTCTTC
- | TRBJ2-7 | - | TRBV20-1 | CSARITYEQYF | TGCAGTGCTAGAATTACCTACGAGCAGTACTTC